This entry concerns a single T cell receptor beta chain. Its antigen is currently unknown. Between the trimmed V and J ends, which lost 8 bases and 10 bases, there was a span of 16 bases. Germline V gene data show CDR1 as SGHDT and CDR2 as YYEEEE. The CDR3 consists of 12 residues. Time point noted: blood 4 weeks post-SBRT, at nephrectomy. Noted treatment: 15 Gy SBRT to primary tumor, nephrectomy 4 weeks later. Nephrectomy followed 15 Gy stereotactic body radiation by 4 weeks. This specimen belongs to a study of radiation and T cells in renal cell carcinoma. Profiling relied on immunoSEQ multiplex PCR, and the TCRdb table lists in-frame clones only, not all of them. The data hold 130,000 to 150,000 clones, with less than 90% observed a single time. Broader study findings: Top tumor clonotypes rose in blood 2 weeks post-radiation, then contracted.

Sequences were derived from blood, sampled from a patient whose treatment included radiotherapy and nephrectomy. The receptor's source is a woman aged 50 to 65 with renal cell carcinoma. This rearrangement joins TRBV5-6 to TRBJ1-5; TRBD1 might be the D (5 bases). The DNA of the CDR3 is TGTGCCAGGGGGCAGGGAAAGGATCCCCAGCATTTT. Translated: CARGQGKDPQHF.